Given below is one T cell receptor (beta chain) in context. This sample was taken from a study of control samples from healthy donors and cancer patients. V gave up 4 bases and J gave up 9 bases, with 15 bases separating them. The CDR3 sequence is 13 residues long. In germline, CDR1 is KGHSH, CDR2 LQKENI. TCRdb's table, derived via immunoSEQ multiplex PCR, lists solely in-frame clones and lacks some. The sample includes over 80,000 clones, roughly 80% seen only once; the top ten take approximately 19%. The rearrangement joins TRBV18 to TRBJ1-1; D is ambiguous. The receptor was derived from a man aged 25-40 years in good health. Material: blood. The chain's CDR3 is CASSRNLQDQAFF. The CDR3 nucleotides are TGTGCCAGCTCACGCAATCTCCAGGATCAAGCTTTCTTT.